These 28 T cell receptor beta chains share one sample of origin, sequenced in a study of neurological immune-mediated disorders. A single record per CDR3 protein comes from TCRdb applying MiXCR to the 5' RACE reads. The table has 65,000 to 85,000 distinct CDR3 sequences, around 3% seen once. Sequenced: PBMCs. The source is a woman between 45 and 65 years old with multiple sclerosis.

The table lists this clonotype with many counts. The CDR3 sequence: CASSPGVQETQYF. The CDR3 coding sequence is TGCGCCAGCAGCCCTGGAGTCCAAGAGACCCAGTACTTC. The rearrangement links TRBV5-1 to TRBJ2-5; D gene uncertain. This CDR3 has 13 residues. Germline values: CDR1 SGHRS, CDR2 YFSETQ. V was pared by 4 bases and J by 1 base, with 8 bases between.

This clonotype was found many times. The chain employs TRBV5-1 and TRBJ2-1; perhaps TRBD1 as D (5 bases). This CDR3 has 12 residues. Trimming took 7 bases from V and 5 from J, leaving 10 bases between them. CDR1 is SGHRS and CDR2 is YFSETQ in the germline V gene. The CDR3 region has the DNA TGCGCCAGCGGCAGGGAAGACAATGAGCAGTTCTTC. This translates into CASGREDNEQFF.

This clonotype was seen repeatedly, ten times or more. The chain is built from TRBV7-7 and TRBJ2-1; 9 bases map to TRBD2. CDR3 length equals 15 residues. V shed 2 bases and J 9 bases; nucleotides not matched to a gene: 8. Germline loops: CDR1 SSHAT, CDR2 FNYEAQ (reference sequence). Written as DNA, the CDR3 is TGTGCCAGCAGCTTATCGGCGGGAGGGCCCTTTGAGCAGTTCTTC. This translates into CASSLSAGGPFEQFF.

This clonotype came up many times. The J gene is TRBJ2-5, the V gene TRBV9; 11 bases line up with TRBD2. Germline V gene sequence: CDR1 SGDLS, CDR2 YYNGEE. V gave up 4 bases and J gave up 7 bases; unmatched junction bases: 9. The CDR3 totals 15 residues. The DNA of the CDR3 is TGTGCCAGCAGCCCCGGGACTAGCGGAGCGGGGACCCAGTACTTC. It encodes CASSPGTSGAGTQYF.

This clonotype was counted ten times or more. The J gene is TRBJ2-1, the V gene TRBV6-2 or TRBV6-3; 15 positions match TRBD2. This CDR3 has 16 amino acids. The junction had 6 bases not matched to a gene; V was cut back by 6 bases and J by 6 bases. CDR1 is MNHEY, CDR2 SVGEGT, per germline. CDR3 loop: CASRPRTSGRANEQFF. CDR3 nucleotide sequence: TGTGCCAGCAGGCCCCGGACTAGCGGGAGGGCCAATGAGCAGTTCTTC.

For this clonotype: One base away lies a much larger clone, so this may be a sequencing read error. The genes are TRBV6-2 or TRBV6-3 and TRBJ1-5; D is possibly TRBD1 (5 bases). The CDR3 has 14 residues. V dropped 6 bases and J dropped 5 bases, with 14 bases sitting between them. Germline V gene lookup returns CDR1 MNHEY and CDR2 SVGEGT. The CDR3 sequence is CASRTRKGHQPQHF. The CDR3 DNA follows: TGTGCCAGCAGGACGAGAAAGGGACATCAGCCCCAGCATTTT.

This clonotype came up many times. The genes are TRBV24-1 and TRBJ2-1, with TRBD1 matching over 7 bases. Trimming cost V 6 bases and J 10 bases; bases outside gene matches: 11. Germline lookup yields CDR1 KGHDR and CDR2 SFDVKD. The CDR3 length is 14 residues. CDR3 protein: CATSRQGFLGEQFF. DNA for the CDR3: TGTGCCACCAGTAGACAGGGCTTCCTAGGGGAGCAGTTCTTC.

This clonotype was observed at least ten times. The chain joins TRBV7-2 to TRBJ2-3; D call uncertain. CDR3 size: 13 residues. V dropped 11 bases and J dropped 2 bases, with 14 bases sitting between them. Germline CDR1 is SGHTA and CDR2 is FQGNSA. The CDR3: CASRAGITDTQYF. CDR3 bases: TGTGCCTCCCGGGCCGGTATCACAGATACGCAGTATTTT.

In its sample, this clonotype was seen many times. One end of the junction varies from germline; a read error may be responsible. This chain uses TRBV29-1 with TRBJ1-4; weak D call: TRBD1 (6 bases). CDR1 and CDR2 from the germline V gene are SQVTM and ANQGSEA. The CDR3 totals 12 residues. CDR3 in amino acids: CSVIQGNEKLVF. The CDR3 region has the DNA TGCAGCGTGATACAGGGTAATGAAAAACTGGTTTTT.

At least ten counts were recorded for this clonotype. This rearrangement joins TRBV20-1 to TRBJ2-1; 15 bases line up with TRBD2. The CDR3 sequence is 19 residues long. V shed 6 bases and J 0 bases; nucleotides not matched to a gene: 12. Germline CDR1 is DFQATT and CDR2 is SNEGSKA (reference sequence). CDR3 sequence reads: CSAPGLAGGPRSSYNEQFF. The DNA for the CDR3 is TGCAGTGCCCCGGGACTAGCGGGGGGACCTAGGAGCTCCTACAATGAGCAGTTCTTC.

In this sample, this clonotype turned up many times. The rearrangement joins TRBV5-1 to TRBJ1-1; tentative D call: TRBD1 (5 bases). CDR3 length equals 13 residues. Trimming stripped 4 bases from V and 6 bases from J, with 13 bases between. Germline loops: CDR1 SGHRS, CDR2 YFSETQ. The CDR3 sequence: CASSLGGGAEAFF. CDR3 DNA sequence: TGCGCCAGCAGCCTGGGCGGGGGTGCTGAAGCTTTCTTT. The variable domain in full, with the rest retrieved from reference TRBV5-1 and TRBJ1-1, is KAGVTQTPRYLIKTRGQQVTLSCSPISGHRSVSWYQQTPGQGLQFLFEYFSETQRNKGNFPGRFSGRQFSNSRSEMNVSTLELGDSALYLCASSLGGGAEAFFGQGTRLTVV.

This clonotype was counted at least ten times. The genes are TRBV5-1 and TRBJ2-1; a weak D match, TRBD1 (5 bases). The V gene lost 5 bases and the J gene lost 3 bases, with 9 bases spanning the gap. Germline-derived CDR1 and CDR2 are SGHRS and YFSETQ. This CDR3 spans 13 amino acids. The CDR3 loop is CASRADNYNEQFF. The CDR3 DNA sequence: TGCGCCAGCAGGGCGGACAACTACAATGAGCAGTTCTTC.

Note on this clonotype: Just one base apart from a much larger clone, this may be a read error. This chain joins TRBV5-1 and TRBJ1-6; no clear D. The CDR3 runs to 13 residues. Germline V gene lookup returns CDR1 SGHRS and CDR2 YFSETQ. The CDR3 DNA reads as TGCGCCAGCAGCTTGGGGGTCAGATCACCCCTCAACTTT. This codes for CASSLGVRSPLNF.

This clonotype was seen at least ten times. The chain links TRBV7-8 to TRBJ2-3, with TRBD2 matching over 8 bases. This CDR3 is 15 amino acids long. The germline V gene has CDR1 SGHVS and CDR2 FQNEAQ. V was pared by 2 bases and J by 5 bases, with 6 bases of the junction left unmatched. The CDR3 bases are TGTGCCAGCAGCTTACTCGGGGGGGCAGGAGATACGCAGTATTTT. Encoded protein: CASSLLGGAGDTQYF. Full variable domain (missing parts from reference TRBV7-8 and TRBJ2-3): GAGVSQSPRYKVAKRGQDVALRCDPISGHVSLFWYQQALGQGPEFLTYFQNEAQLDKSGLPSDRFFAERPEGSVSTLKIQRTQQEDSAVYLCASSLLGGAGDTQYFGPGTRLTVL.

This clonotype has a count of ten or more. The V call is TRBV19, the J call TRBJ2-7; tentative D call: TRBD2 (6 bases). The CDR3 loop spans 16 amino acids. Germline V gives CDR1 LNHDA, CDR2 SQIVND (reference sequence). V was trimmed by 3 bases and J by 0 bases, leaving 15 bases between them. The CDR3 spells CASSIGSGVPSYEQYF. DNA for the CDR3: TGTGCCAGTAGTATTGGGTCGGGGGTACCCTCCTACGAGCAGTACTTC. Drawing the rest from reference TRBV19 and TRBJ2-7, the complete variable domain is DGGITQSPKYLFRKEGQNVTLSCEQNLNHDAMYWYRQDPGQGLRLIYYSQIVNDFQKGDIAEGYSVSREKKESFPLTVTSAQKNPTAFYLCASSIGSGVPSYEQYFGPGTRLTVT.

This clonotype came up many times. The gene calls are TRBV20-1 and TRBJ1-6; D not certain. Trimming left V 1 base short and J 6 bases short, with 13 bases between. The germline V gene encodes CDR1 DFQATT and CDR2 SNEGSKA (reference sequence). This CDR3 comprises 15 residues. The CDR3 bases are TGCAGTGCTAGAGTTATCCGGCAGATTAATTCACCCCTCCACTTT. Encoded protein: CSARVIRQINSPLHF.

In this sample, this clonotype turned up many times. The chain uses TRBV19 and TRBJ2-1, with unresolved D. Between the trimmed V and J ends, which lost 1 base and 8 bases, there was a span of 12 bases. This CDR3 has 14 amino acids. Per the germline V gene, CDR1 is LNHDA and CDR2 is SQIVND (reference sequence). Here the CDR3 reads CASSIGFDLYEQFF. The DNA of the CDR3 is TGTGCCAGTAGTATAGGGTTCGACCTGTATGAGCAGTTCTTC.

The rearrangement links TRBV11-1 to TRBJ2-7; 7 bases map to TRBD1. V lost 4 bases, J lost 6 bases, and 3 bases stayed unmatched. Germline-derived CDR1 and CDR2 are SGHAT and FQDESV (reference sequence). This CDR3 contains 12 residues. CDR3 in DNA: TGTGCCAGCAGCTCGACAGGGACCGAGCAGTACTTC. This translates into CASSSTGTEQYF.

This clonotype ranks as medium-sized (0.01 to 0.1%). The chain joins TRBV7-2 to TRBJ2-2; TRBD2 might be the D (6 bases). Trimming shortened V by 2 bases and J by 10 bases, and 14 bases separated the two germline ends. This CDR3 is 14 amino acids long. Germline CDR1 reads SGHTA; CDR2 reads FQGNSA. The CDR3 DNA follows: TGTGCCAGCAGCTTACTGACTAGGGTTGAGGAGCTGTTTTTT. It codes for CASSLLTRVEELFF. The whole variable domain, filled in from reference TRBV7-2 and TRBJ2-2, reads GAGVSQSPSNKVTEKGKDVELRCDPISGHTALYWYRQSLGQGLEFLIYFQGNSAPDKSGLPSDRFSAERTGGSVSTLTIQRTQQEDSAVYLCASSLLTRVEELFFGEGSRLTVL.

The chain links TRBV7-2 to TRBJ2-2; 7 bases are a match to TRBD1. Germline values: CDR1 SGHTA, CDR2 FQGNSA. V lost 5 bases to trimming and J lost 2 bases; unmatched junction nucleotides: 5. The CDR3 loop spans 15 amino acids. CDR3 nucleotide sequence: TGTGCCAGCAGCATGGGACAGAGAAACACCGGGGAGCTGTTTTTT. Translation: CASSMGQRNTGELFF.

This clonotype was recorded at least ten times. The DNA of the CDR3 is TGCGCCAGCAGCACCCAGGGTCACGGGGAGCTGTTTTTT. Translating it yields CASSTQGHGELFF. This chain links TRBV5-1 with TRBJ2-2; D might be TRBD1 (5 bases). This CDR3 has 13 amino acids. Germline CDR1 and CDR2: SGHRS and YFSETQ. Deletions cut 4 bases from V and 7 bases from J, with 11 bases between. Drawing the rest from reference TRBV5-1 and TRBJ2-2, the complete variable domain is KAGVTQTPRYLIKTRGQQVTLSCSPISGHRSVSWYQQTPGQGLQFLFEYFSETQRNKGNFPGRFSGRQFSNSRSEMNVSTLELGDSALYLCASSTQGHGELFFGEGSRLTVL.

This clonotype appeared many times. The rearrangement links TRBV20-1 to TRBJ2-1; D perhaps matches TRBD1 (6 bases). The germline V and J ends were trimmed by 3 bases and 10 bases, with 16 bases remaining between them. The CDR3 loop spans 13 amino acids. Germline V gene lookup returns CDR1 DFQATT and CDR2 SNEGSKA (reference sequence). CDR3 sequence: CSARRFYREEQFF. CDR3 sequence (DNA): TGCAGTGCTAGGAGGTTTTACAGGGAAGAGCAGTTCTTC.

This clonotype was recorded at least ten times. The J gene is TRBJ1-4, the V gene TRBV20-1; 7 bases match TRBD1. With 2 bases clipped from V and 6 bases from J, the junction kept 12 bases outside the gene matches. Germline CDR1 is DFQATT and CDR2 is SNEGSKA (reference sequence). The CDR3 loop spans 16 amino acids. The CDR3 here is CSARHPLGQVDEKLFF. The CDR3 coding sequence is TGCAGTGCTAGACACCCTCTAGGACAGGTGGATGAAAAACTGTTTTTT.

This clonotype was observed a few times. This may come from a read error, since a much larger clone is one base off. CDR3 DNA: TGCAGTGCTAGAGATCGGGAGACCCAGTACTTC. This gives the protein CSARDRETQYF. J is TRBJ2-5 and V is TRBV20-1; D remains ambiguous. From germline, CDR1 is DFQATT and CDR2 SNEGSKA (reference sequence). The ends were cut back, 0 bases at V and 5 bases at J, with 4 bases in the middle. The CDR3 sequence is 11 residues long.

The chain employs TRBV6-4 and TRBJ1-6; tentatively, D is TRBD1 (5 bases). The germline V gene encodes CDR1 MRHNA and CDR2 SNTAGT. This CDR3 has 13 residues. Trimming removed 10 bases at V and 8 bases at J, with 15 bases between. The CDR3 sequence is CATATGADSPLHF. The DNA for the CDR3 is TGTGCCACTGCGACTGGGGCAGATTCACCCCTCCACTTT.

This clonotype came up many times. The J gene is TRBJ2-5, the V gene TRBV4-1; the match to TRBD1 covers 11 bases. V gave up 2 bases and J gave up 3 bases; unmatched junction bases: 5. The CDR3 spans 16 residues. CDR1 and CDR2 from the germline V gene are MGHRA and YSYEKL. The CDR3, as DNA: TGCGCCAGCAGCCAACGAGGACAGGGGGCCAAAGAGACCCAGTACTTC. Protein product: CASSQRGQGAKETQYF.

CDR3: CASSPESTNTQYF. The CDR3 region has the DNA TGTGCCAGCTCACCCGAATCGACAAATACGCAGTATTTT. J is TRBJ2-3 and V is TRBV18, with no clear D. V dropped 3 bases and J dropped 7 bases, with 11 bases sitting between them. CDR1 is KGHSH and CDR2 is LQKENI in the germline V gene. The CDR3 length is 13 residues. Looking up the rest from reference TRBV18 and TRBJ2-3 gives the full variable domain: NAGVMQNPRHLVRRRGQEARLRCSPMKGHSHVYWYRQLPEEGLKFMVYLQKENIIDESGMPKERFSAEFPKEGPSILRIQQVVRGDSAAYFCASSPESTNTQYFGPGTRLTVL.

This clonotype was recorded many times. The chain has TRBV15 and TRBJ2-3; D is uncertain. The CDR3 is 15 residues long. Germline CDR1 and CDR2: LNHNV and YYDKDF (reference sequence). Trimming removed 5 bases from V and 1 base from J, with 13 bases in between. DNA for the CDR3: TGTGCCACCAGCGGATTTCAAAGGGGCACAGATACGCAGTATTTT. This translates into CATSGFQRGTDTQYF.